What follows are 26 T cell receptor beta chains derived from one specimen sequenced in a study of early T cells in non-severe SARS-CoV-2 infection (TCRdb year 2021). Receptor amplification or capture employed 5' RACE. The data were produced on a NextSeq 500. TCRdb applied fastp at Q25 and MiXCR to the public reads, then kept only in-frame beta chains. A single entry per CDR3 protein holds the most common genes and DNA from its merged rows. Counted in this sample were tens of thousands of distinct CDR3 sequences; roughly 8.7% of them appeared once. The ten biggest clones cover under 7% of the sample. The sample taken for sequencing was whole blood. Receptors originate from an adult who was a healthcare worker with PCR-confirmed SARS-CoV-2 infection or an uninfected control (not recorded which).

This chain links TRBV2 with TRBJ1-1; possible D gene TRBD1, 5 bases. Trimming removed 7 bases at V and 1 base at J, with 10 bases between. CDR1 SNHLY and CDR2 FYNNEI come from the germline V gene. The CDR3 runs 13 residues. The CDR3 DNA follows: TGTGCCAGCAACAAGGACAAGAACACTGAAGCTTTCTTT. Its protein product is CASNKDKNTEAFF.

A few counts support this clonotype. V is TRBV5-1 and J is TRBJ2-1; 12 bases are shared with TRBD2. Trimming took 4 bases from V and 9 from J; bases not matched to a gene: 8. The CDR3 sequence is 15 residues long. Germline CDR1 SGHRS, CDR2 YFSETQ. For the CDR3, the DNA is TGCGCCAGCAGCCACGGACTAGCGGGACGTGCTGAGCAGTTCTTC. Translation gives CASSHGLAGRAEQFF.

This clonotype was found a few times. The CDR3 DNA reads TGTGCCAGCAGCCCGACGACTAGCGGGGGAGATACGCAGTATTTT. Protein sequence: CASSPTTSGGDTQYF. The chain joins TRBV3-1 to TRBJ2-3; 12 nucleotides agree with TRBD2. The CDR3 has 15 amino acids. Trimming removed 4 bases from V and 5 bases from J; junction bases left unmatched: 4. The V gene's germline CDR1 is LGHDT and CDR2 YNNKEL (reference sequence).

This clonotype was found a few times. The genes are TRBV7-2 and TRBJ1-4, with D uncertain. Per germline, CDR1 SGHTA and CDR2 FQGNSA. The CDR3 has 15 amino acids. V lost 0 bases, J lost 3 bases, and 8 bases lay in between. CDR3 DNA: TGTGCCAGCAGCTTAGCCGGAGGGCCTAATGAAAAACTGTTTTTT. The encoded protein is CASSLAGGPNEKLFF.

V is TRBV6-2 or TRBV6-3 and J is TRBJ2-7; D not certain. This CDR3 comprises 11 residues. From germline, CDR1 is MNHEY and CDR2 SVGEGT. V shed 4 bases and J shed 6 bases, with 7 bases lying between them. The DNA for the CDR3 is TGTGCCAGCAGTTCCCTCACCGAGCAGTACTTC. Translating gives CASSSLTEQYF.

The V and J genes are TRBV19 and TRBJ2-1; D not resolved. V was shortened by 6 bases and J by 0 bases, with 12 bases between the two germline ends. The CDR3 consists of 15 residues. In germline, CDR1 is LNHDA, CDR2 SQIVND (reference sequence). The CDR3: CASSWTRSSYNEQFF. The DNA of the CDR3 is TGTGCCAGTAGCTGGACGCGGAGCTCCTACAATGAGCAGTTCTTC.

A few counts support this clonotype. The chain employs TRBV6-1 and TRBJ2-5; 7 nucleotides line up with TRBD2. Germline-derived CDR1 and CDR2 are MNHNS and SASEGT. The CDR3 loop spans 15 amino acids. Losses at the gene ends were 5 bases for V and 3 bases for J; bases not matched to a gene: 9. The CDR3, as DNA: TGTGCCAGCAGTCGTACGCCGGCGGGAGAAGAGACCCAGTACTTC. This sequence encodes CASSRTPAGEETQYF.

J is TRBJ2-1 and V is TRBV7-2, with D tentatively TRBD2 (5 bases). The germline V and J ends were trimmed by 5 bases and 0 bases, with 11 bases remaining between them. Germline V gene lookup returns CDR1 SGHTA and CDR2 FQGNSA. CDR3 length: 15 amino acids. The CDR3 loop reads CASSPSLSSYNEQFF. CDR3 in DNA: TGTGCCAGCAGCCCTAGCTTGAGCTCCTACAATGAGCAGTTCTTC.

This chain connects TRBV28 to TRBJ1-2; D is uncertain. Trimming pared 10 bases from V and 5 bases from J, leaving 11 bases between. CDR3 length: 11 amino acids. The germline gives CDR1 MDHEN, CDR2 SYDVKM. This chain's CDR3 is CATLDGYGYTF. The DNA for the CDR3 is TGTGCCACTCTCGACGGGTATGGCTACACCTTC.

The V gene is TRBV6-2 or TRBV6-3, the J gene TRBJ2-7; 8 nucleotides match TRBD2. After removal of 5 bases from V and 7 bases from J, the junction contained 16 bases not matched to a gene. The V gene's germline CDR1 is MNHEY and CDR2 SVGEGT. This CDR3 is built from 16 residues. DNA for the CDR3: TGTGCCAGCAGTCCGCTAACCGGGACTAGTACGGAAGAGCAGTACTTC. This encodes CASSPLTGTSTEEQYF.

This clonotype was picked up many times. V gene TRBV2 combines with J gene TRBJ2-5, with 8 positions matching TRBD2. With V trimmed by 6 bases and J by 2 bases, 8 bases remained unmatched. Germline assignment: CDR1 SNHLY and CDR2 FYNNEI. The CDR3 runs 15 residues. The CDR3 DNA follows: TGTGCCAGCAGAGGCAGCGGGGGTACACAAGAGACCCAGTACTTC. Amino acid sequence: CASRGSGGTQETQYF.

This clonotype was counted ten times or more. The rearrangement joins TRBV5-1 to TRBJ1-2; D unresolved. In germline, CDR1 is SGHRS, CDR2 YFSETQ. With 5 bases removed from V and 3 bases from J, the gap between germline ends came to 8 bases. The CDR3 spans 12 residues. CDR3 region: CASRESDYGYTF. As DNA, the CDR3 is TGCGCCAGCAGGGAATCAGACTATGGCTACACCTTC.

The V gene is TRBV2, the J gene TRBJ2-5; D ambiguous. In germline, CDR1 is SNHLY, CDR2 FYNNEI. The ends were cut back, 0 bases at V and 1 base at J, with 9 bases in the middle. The CDR3 has 15 residues. DNA of the CDR3: TGTGCCAGCAGTGAAGCGGGCGGTCTCCAAGAGACCCAGTACTTC. It is translated as CASSEAGGLQETQYF.

This clonotype was detected only a few times. The chain is built from TRBV19 and TRBJ2-5, with 9 bases fitting TRBD1. The V segment lost 6 bases and the J segment 0 bases; nucleotides outside the gene matches: 8. Germline CDR1 reads LNHDA; CDR2 reads SQIVND (reference sequence). This CDR3 comprises 16 residues. The CDR3 spells CASSLGQGLYQETQYF. The CDR3 coding sequence is TGTGCCAGTAGCCTTGGACAGGGGCTGTACCAAGAGACCCAGTACTTC.

Here the CDR3 DNA reads TGTGCCAGCAGCCAAGGACTAGTACCAGATACGCAGTATTTT. Protein: CASSQGLVPDTQYF. The chain recombines TRBV14 with TRBJ2-3, with a weak D call TRBD2 (6 bases). The V end lost 1 base, the J end lost 4 bases, and 9 bases lay between the germline ends. This CDR3 is built from 14 residues. From germline, CDR1 is SGHDN and CDR2 FVKESK.

At least ten counts were recorded for this clonotype. The CDR3 region has the DNA TGTGCCAGCACCCTCCCGGGGGGAACTGAAGCTTTCTTT. It codes for CASTLPGGTEAFF. The chain combines TRBV28 with TRBJ1-1; tentatively, D is TRBD1 (5 bases). The CDR3 runs 13 residues. CDR1 is MDHEN and CDR2 is SYDVKM in the germline V gene. V was shortened by 7 bases and J by 5 bases, with 14 bases between the two germline ends.

Many counts were recorded for this clonotype. The rearrangement links TRBV6-4 to TRBJ2-1; 12 positions match TRBD2. Germline values: CDR1 MRHNA, CDR2 SNTAGT. The V gene end was trimmed by 3 bases and the J gene end by 6 bases; junction bases not matched to a gene: 3. CDR3 length: 15 amino acids. DNA for the CDR3: TGTGCCAGCAGTGAGGAGACTAGCGGGAGCAATGAGCAGTTCTTC. Its translation is CASSEETSGSNEQFF.

V usage is TRBV5-8 and J usage is TRBJ1-1; tentatively, D is TRBD1 (5 bases). There are 12 residues in the CDR3. Germline V gene lookup returns CDR1 SGHTS and CDR2 YDEGEE. The germline V and J ends were trimmed by 4 bases and 4 bases, with 8 bases remaining between them. CDR3 in DNA: TGTGCCAGCAGCCCCGGGGGCACTGAAGCTTTCTTT. It encodes CASSPGGTEAFF. Based on the CDR3 plus reference TRBV5-8 and TRBJ1-1, the full variable domain is EAGVTQSPTHLIKTRGQQATLRCSPISGHTSVYWYQQALGLGLQFLLWYDEGEERNRGNFPPRFSGRQFPNYSSELNVNALELEDSALYLCASSPGGTEAFFGQGTRLTVV.

This clonotype was found many times. The chain links TRBV29-1 to TRBJ1-1; D uncertain. The V gene lost 3 bases and the J gene lost 1 base, with 9 bases spanning the gap. The germline V gene encodes CDR1 SQVTM and CDR2 ANQGSEA. The CDR3 contains 13 residues. In nucleotides, the CDR3 is TGCAGCGTTGACCGGGCAGGGAACACTGAAGCTTTCTTT. Amino acids: CSVDRAGNTEAFF.

In its sample, this clonotype was seen a few times. In nucleotides, the CDR3 is TGTGCCAGCAGCGGGGACAGACGAGAAAAACTGTTTTTT. This sequence encodes CASSGDRREKLFF. The chain couples TRBV2 to TRBJ1-4; 7 nucleotides align to TRBD1. CDR1 SNHLY and CDR2 FYNNEI come from the germline V gene. The CDR3 covers 13 residues. Trimming at V came to 6 bases and at J to 8 bases, leaving 6 bases not matched to a gene. The full variable domain, rest sourced from reference TRBV2 and TRBJ1-4, is EPEVTQTPSHQVTQMGQEVILRCVPISNHLYFYWYRQILGQKVEFLVSFYNNEISEKSEIFDDQFSVERPDGSNFTLKIRSTKLEDSAMYFCASSGDRREKLFFGSGTQLSVL.

This clonotype was detected ten times or more. The chain uses TRBV5-6 and TRBJ2-3, with a possible D match to TRBD1 (6 bases). The CDR3 contains 12 residues. Trimming cost V 4 bases and J 6 bases, with 9 bases left between them. Germline CDR1 SGHDT, CDR2 YYEEEE. Here the CDR3 reads CASSRGQDTQYF. CDR3 coding DNA: TGTGCCAGCAGCAGAGGACAGGATACGCAGTATTTT.

Many counts were recorded for this clonotype. The genes are TRBV10-1 and TRBJ1-5, with D uncertain. This CDR3 region has 12 residues. V dropped 5 bases and J dropped 3 bases, with 5 bases sitting between them. Germline V gene data show CDR1 as WNHNN and CDR2 as SYGVQD (reference sequence). The CDR3 DNA reads as TGCGCCAGCAGTCAAACCAATCAGCCCCAGCATTTT. Protein: CASSQTNQPQHF.

The V call is TRBV12-3 or TRBV12-4, the J call TRBJ2-2; D remains unclear. The V and J ends lost 0 bases and 3 bases respectively, with 5 bases between them. The CDR3 spans 14 residues. The CDR3 protein is CASSLAMYTGELFF. DNA of the CDR3: TGTGCCAGCAGTTTAGCCATGTACACCGGGGAGCTGTTTTTT.

This clonotype was found many times. The chain uses TRBV11-3 and TRBJ1-5; no firm D call. The germline gives CDR1 SGHNT, CDR2 YENEEA. V was trimmed by 5 bases and J by 5 bases, leaving 10 bases between them. This CDR3 spans 13 amino acids. The CDR3 nucleotides read TGTGCCAGCAGCCTCCTTACTGATCAGCCCCAGCATTTT. Its protein is CASSLLTDQPQHF.

This clonotype was counted ten times or more. This chain uses TRBV11-2 with TRBJ2-2; the match to TRBD1 covers 7 bases. Germline loops: CDR1 SGHAT, CDR2 FQNNGV. With V trimmed by 6 bases and J by 4 bases, 5 bases remained unmatched. CDR3 size: 14 residues. This CDR3 reads CASRDRVFTGELFF. The CDR3 DNA is TGTGCCAGCAGAGACAGGGTTTTCACCGGGGAGCTGTTTTTT.

The sample holds a few counts of this clonotype. The gene calls are TRBV7-3 and TRBJ1-1; D is undetermined. V was cut by 1 base and J by 5 bases, with 8 bases left in between. The CDR3 consists of 13 residues. Germline V CDR1 and CDR2: SGHTA, FQGTGA. The CDR3 nucleotides are TGTGCCAGCAGCTTAAATCTCGGAACTGAAGCTTTCTTT. This codes for CASSLNLGTEAFF.